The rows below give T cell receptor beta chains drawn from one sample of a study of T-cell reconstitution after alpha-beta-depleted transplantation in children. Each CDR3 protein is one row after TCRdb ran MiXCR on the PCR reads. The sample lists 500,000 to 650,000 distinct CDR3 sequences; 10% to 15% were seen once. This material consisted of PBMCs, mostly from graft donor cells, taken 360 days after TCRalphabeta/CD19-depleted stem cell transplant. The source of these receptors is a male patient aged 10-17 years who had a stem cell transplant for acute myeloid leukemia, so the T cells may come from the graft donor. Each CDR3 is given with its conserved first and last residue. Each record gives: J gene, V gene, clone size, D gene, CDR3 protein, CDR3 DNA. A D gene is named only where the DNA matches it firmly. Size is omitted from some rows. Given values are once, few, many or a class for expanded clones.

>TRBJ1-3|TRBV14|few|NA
CASSLGLGGNTIYF
TGTGCCAGCAGCCTCGGACTGGGGGGAAACACCATATATTTT
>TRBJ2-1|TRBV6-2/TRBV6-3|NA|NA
CASSFGPVAIRYEQFF
TGTGCCAGCAGTTTTGGACCCGTGGCGATTAGGTATGAGCAGTTCTTC
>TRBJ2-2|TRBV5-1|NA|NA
CASSLMGSGTGELFF
TGCGCCAGCAGCTTGATGGGGTCGGGCACCGGGGAGCTGTTTTTT
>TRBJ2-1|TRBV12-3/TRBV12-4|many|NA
CASSINEQFF
TGTGCCAGCAGTATCAATGAGCAGTTCTTC
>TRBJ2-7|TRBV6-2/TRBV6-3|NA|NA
CASSYFRDVEQYF
TGTGCCAGCAGTTACTTCCGGGACGTCGAGCAGTACTTC
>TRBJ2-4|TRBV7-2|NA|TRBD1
CASKGALLAKNIQYF
TGTGCCAGCAAGGGGGCATTACTAGCCAAAAACATTCAGTACTTC
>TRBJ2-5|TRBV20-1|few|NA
CSARPSSETQYF
TGCAGTGCTAGACCTAGCTCGGAGACCCAGTACTTC
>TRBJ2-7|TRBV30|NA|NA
CAGNNPGAFYEQYF
TGTGCCGGTAACAACCCCGGGGCTTTCTACGAGCAGTACTTC
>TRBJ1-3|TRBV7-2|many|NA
CASSLDLFGNTIYF
TGTGCCAGCAGCTTAGATTTGTTTGGAAACACCATATATTTT
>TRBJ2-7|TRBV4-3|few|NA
CASSQENPVGPAPYEQYF
TGCGCCAGCAGCCAAGAAAACCCAGTTGGTCCGGCCCCCTACGAGCAGTACTTC
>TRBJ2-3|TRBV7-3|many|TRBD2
CASSLPLLAGDSDTQYF
TGTGCCAGCAGCTTGCCTTTACTAGCGGGAGACTCAGATACGCAGTATTTT
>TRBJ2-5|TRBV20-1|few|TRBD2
CSASALGGRTETQYF
TGCAGTGCTAGTGCTCTAGGCGGGAGAACGGAGACCCAGTACTTC
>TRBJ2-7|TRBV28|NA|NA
CASSSWRRTETYEQYF
TGTGCCAGCAGTTCGTGGCGGAGGACAGAGACCTACGAGCAGTACTTC
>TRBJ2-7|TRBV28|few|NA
CASRVGVGEQYF
TGTGCCAGCCGTGTCGGTGTTGGCGAGCAGTACTTC
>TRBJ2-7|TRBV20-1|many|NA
CSASGWNRQREEQYF
TGCAGTGCTAGCGGTTGGAATCGGCAAAGGGAGGAGCAGTACTTC
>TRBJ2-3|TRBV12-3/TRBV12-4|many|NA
CASSYDFSADTQYF
TGTGCCAGCAGTTATGACTTCTCAGCGGATACGCAGTATTTT
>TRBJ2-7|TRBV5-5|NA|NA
CASKISPSYEQYF
TGTGCCAGCAAGATCTCTCCCTCCTACGAGCAGTACTTC
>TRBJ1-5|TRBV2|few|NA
CASNEANQPQHF
TGTGCCAGCAACGAGGCGAATCAGCCCCAGCATTTT
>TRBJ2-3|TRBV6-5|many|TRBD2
CASSYGREIKTDTQYF
TGTGCCAGCAGTTACGGGCGGGAGATAAAAACAGATACGCAGTATTTT
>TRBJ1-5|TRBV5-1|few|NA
CASSLATGPNQPQHF
TGCGCCAGCAGCTTGGCGACCGGACCCAATCAGCCCCAGCATTTT
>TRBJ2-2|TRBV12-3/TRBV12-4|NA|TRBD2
CASSWGTSTGELFF
TGTGCCAGCAGTTGGGGGACTAGCACCGGGGAGCTGTTTTTT
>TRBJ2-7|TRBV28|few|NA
CASSPRRVQIPYEQYF
TGTGCCAGCAGTCCCCGAAGGGTTCAAATCCCCTACGAGCAGTACTTC
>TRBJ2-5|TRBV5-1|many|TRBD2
CASSLAPSGIQETQYF
TGCGCCAGCAGCTTGGCGCCTAGCGGGATTCAAGAGACCCAGTACTTC
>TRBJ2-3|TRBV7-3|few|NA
CASSLSPDLPDTQYF
TGTGCCAGCAGCTTATCCCCGGACTTACCAGATACGCAGTATTTT
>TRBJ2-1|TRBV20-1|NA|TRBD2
CSAYLAGGYNEQFF
TGCAGTGCTTACCTAGCGGGAGGCTACAATGAGCAGTTCTTC
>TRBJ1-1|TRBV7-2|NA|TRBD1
CASSLRAGGINTEAFF
TGTGCCAGCAGCTTAAGGGCAGGGGGGATCAACACTGAAGCTTTCTTT
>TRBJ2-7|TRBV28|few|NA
CASSRGEQYF
TGTGCCAGCAGCCGGGGGGAGCAGTACTTC
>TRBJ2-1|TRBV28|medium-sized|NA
CASTSSGQRSSYNEQFF
TGTGCCAGTACCTCTTCCGGACAGCGAAGCTCCTACAATGAGCAGTTCTTC
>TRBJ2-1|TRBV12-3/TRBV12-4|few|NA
CASNPPGLATGGNEQFF
TGTGCCAGCAATCCTCCGGGTCTGGCTACAGGAGGCAATGAGCAGTTCTTC
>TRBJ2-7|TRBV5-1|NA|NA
CASSLEVGLSYEQYF
TGCGCCAGCAGCTTGGAGGTCGGCCTCTCCTACGAGCAGTACTTC
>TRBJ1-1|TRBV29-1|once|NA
CSVETGRTTEAFF
TGCAGCGTTGAAACAGGGCGAACCACTGAAGCTTTCTTT
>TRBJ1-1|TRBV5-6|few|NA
CASSLRRGYTEAFF
TGTGCCAGCAGCTTGCGCAGGGGATACACTGAAGCTTTCTTT
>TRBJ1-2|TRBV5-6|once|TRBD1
CASRLPGQGYYGYTF
TGTGCCAGCAGATTACCGGGACAGGGATACTATGGCTACACCTTC
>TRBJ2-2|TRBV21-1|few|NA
CASSKTGGDTGELFF
TGTGCCAGCAGCAAAACAGGGGGCGACACCGGGGAGCTGTTTTTT
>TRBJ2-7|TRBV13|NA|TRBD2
CASSLRTSGSLGQYF
TGTGCCAGCAGTTTAAGGACTAGCGGGAGTCTCGGGCAGTACTTC
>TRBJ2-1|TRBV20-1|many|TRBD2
CSASGRAWDEQFF
TGCAGTGCAAGCGGGAGGGCCTGGGATGAGCAGTTCTTC
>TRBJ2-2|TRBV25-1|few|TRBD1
CASSELVGGAVGELFF
TGTGCCAGCAGTGAACTGGTAGGGGGCGCGGTCGGGGAGCTGTTTTTT
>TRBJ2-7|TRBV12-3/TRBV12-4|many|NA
CASSYPGQSSYEQYF
TGTGCCAGCAGTTATCCCGGACAGAGCTCCTACGAGCAGTACTTC
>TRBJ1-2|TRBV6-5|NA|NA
CASSYSLLGRGPLF
TGTGCCAGCAGTTACTCCCTCCTGGGCCGCGGACCCCTCTTC
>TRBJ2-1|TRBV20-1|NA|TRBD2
CSSPGTSLGYNEQFF
TGCAGTTCCCCCGGGACTAGTTTGGGGTACAATGAGCAGTTCTTC
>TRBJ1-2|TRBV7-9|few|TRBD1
CASSLDFPTGDGYTF
TGTGCCAGCAGCTTAGATTTCCCGACAGGGGACGGCTACACCTTC
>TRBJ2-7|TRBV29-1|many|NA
CSVWGTLFNEQYF
TGCAGCGTTTGGGGGACTCTCTTTAACGAGCAGTACTTC
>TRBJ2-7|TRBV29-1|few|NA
CSVEAGVGYEQYF
TGCAGCGTTGAGGCAGGGGTAGGGTACGAGCAGTACTTC
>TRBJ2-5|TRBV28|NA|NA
CASSFQWGTETQYF
TGTGCCAGCAGTTTCCAGTGGGGTACGGAGACCCAGTACTTC
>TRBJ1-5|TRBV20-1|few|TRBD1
CSASTGGINQPQHF
TGCAGTGCTAGTACAGGGGGCATCAATCAGCCCCAGCATTTT
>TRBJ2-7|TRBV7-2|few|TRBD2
CASTLGRTSAFMGEQYF
TGTGCCAGCACCTTGGGGAGGACTAGCGCTTTCATGGGCGAGCAGTACTTC
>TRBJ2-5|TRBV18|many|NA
CASSPPKETQYF
TGTGCCAGCTCACCACCGAAAGAGACCCAGTACTTC
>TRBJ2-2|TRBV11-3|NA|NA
CASSLGGAARRTPTYNTGELFF
TGTGCCAGCAGCTTAGGTGGAGCCGCTAGGCGGACTCCGACTTATAACACCGGGGAGCTGTTTTTT
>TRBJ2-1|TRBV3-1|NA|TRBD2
CASSHSGTTYNEQFF
TGTGCCAGCAGCCATAGCGGGACCACCTACAATGAGCAGTTCTTC
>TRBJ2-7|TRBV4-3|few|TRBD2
CASSQVLAGFSYEQYF
TGCGCCAGCAGCCAAGTCCTAGCGGGATTCTCCTACGAGCAGTACTTC